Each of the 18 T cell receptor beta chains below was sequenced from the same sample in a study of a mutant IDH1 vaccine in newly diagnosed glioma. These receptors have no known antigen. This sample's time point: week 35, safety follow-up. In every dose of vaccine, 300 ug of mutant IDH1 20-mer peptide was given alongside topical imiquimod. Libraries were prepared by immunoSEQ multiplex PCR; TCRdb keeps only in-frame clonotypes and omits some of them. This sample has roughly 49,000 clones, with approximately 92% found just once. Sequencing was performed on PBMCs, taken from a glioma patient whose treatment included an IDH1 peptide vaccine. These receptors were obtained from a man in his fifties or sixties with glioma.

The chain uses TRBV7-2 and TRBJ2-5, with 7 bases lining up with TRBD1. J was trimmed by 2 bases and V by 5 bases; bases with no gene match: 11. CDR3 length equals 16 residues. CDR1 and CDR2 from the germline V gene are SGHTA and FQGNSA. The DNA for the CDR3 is TGTGCCAGCAGCCCCCGGGTGGGGACAGCTCAAGAGACCCAGTACTTC. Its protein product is CASSPRVGTAQETQYF. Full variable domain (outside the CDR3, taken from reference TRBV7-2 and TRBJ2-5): GAGVSQSPSNKVTEKGKDVELRCDPISGHTALYWYRQSLGQGLEFLIYFQGNSAPDKSGLPSDRFSAERTGGSVSTLTIQRTQQEDSAVYLCASSPRVGTAQETQYFGPGTRLLVL.

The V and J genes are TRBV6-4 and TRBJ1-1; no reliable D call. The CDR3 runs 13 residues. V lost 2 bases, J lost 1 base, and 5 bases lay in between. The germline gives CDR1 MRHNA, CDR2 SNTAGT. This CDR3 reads CASSDRGNTEAFF. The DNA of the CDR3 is TGTGCCAGCAGTGACCGGGGGAACACTGAAGCTTTCTTT.

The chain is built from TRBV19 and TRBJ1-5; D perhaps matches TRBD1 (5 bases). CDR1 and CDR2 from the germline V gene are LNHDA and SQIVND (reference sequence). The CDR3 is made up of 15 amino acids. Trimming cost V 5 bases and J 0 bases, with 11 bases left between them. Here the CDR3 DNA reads TGTGCCAGTAGTGGTTCAGGGAATAGCAATCAGCCCCAGCATTTT. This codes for CASSGSGNSNQPQHF.

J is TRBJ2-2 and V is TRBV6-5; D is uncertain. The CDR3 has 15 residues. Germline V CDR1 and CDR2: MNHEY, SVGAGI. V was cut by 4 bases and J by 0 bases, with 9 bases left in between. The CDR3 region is CASSLLPTNTGELFF. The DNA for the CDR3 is TGTGCCAGCAGTTTACTACCAACGAACACCGGGGAGCTGTTTTTT.

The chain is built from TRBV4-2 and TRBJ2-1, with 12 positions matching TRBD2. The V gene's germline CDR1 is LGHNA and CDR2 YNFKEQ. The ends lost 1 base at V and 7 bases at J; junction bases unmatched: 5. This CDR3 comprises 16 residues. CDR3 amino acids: CASSQATSGGPNEQFF. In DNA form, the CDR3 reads TGTGCCAGCAGCCAAGCGACTAGCGGGGGCCCGAATGAGCAGTTCTTC.

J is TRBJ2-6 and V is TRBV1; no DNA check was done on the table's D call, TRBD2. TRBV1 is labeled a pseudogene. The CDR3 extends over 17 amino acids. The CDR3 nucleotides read TGCACCAGCAGCCAACTAGCGGGAGTATCTGGGGCCAACGTCCTGACTTTC. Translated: CTSSQLAGVSGANVLTF.

CDR3 in DNA: TGTGCCAGCAGTTACTCGATCGGCTATGGCTACACCTTC. Translated, it gives CASSYSIGYGYTF. This chain links TRBV6-6 with TRBJ1-2; no firm D call. CDR1 and CDR2 from the germline V gene are MNHNY and SVGAGI (reference sequence). The CDR3 totals 13 residues. Trimming left V 0 bases short and J 4 bases short, with 6 bases between.

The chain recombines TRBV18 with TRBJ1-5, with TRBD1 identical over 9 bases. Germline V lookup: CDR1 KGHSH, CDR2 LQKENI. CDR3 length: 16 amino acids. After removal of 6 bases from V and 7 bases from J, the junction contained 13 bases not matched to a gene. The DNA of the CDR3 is TGTGCCAGCTCGCTCAGGACAGGGGAAAGGGGACAGCCCCAGCATTTT. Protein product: CASSLRTGERGQPQHF. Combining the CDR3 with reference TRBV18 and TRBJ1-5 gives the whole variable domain NAGVMQNPRHLVRRRGQEARLRCSPMKGHSHVYWYRQLPEEGLKFMVYLQKENIIDESGMPKERFSAEFPKEGPSILRIQQVVRGDSAAYFCASSLRTGERGQPQHFGDGTRLSIL.

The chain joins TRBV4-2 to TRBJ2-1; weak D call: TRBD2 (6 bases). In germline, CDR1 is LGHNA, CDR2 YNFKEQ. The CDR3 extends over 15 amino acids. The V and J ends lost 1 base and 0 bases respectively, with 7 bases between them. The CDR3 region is CASSQVEGSYNEQFF. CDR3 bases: TGTGCCAGCAGCCAAGTGGAGGGCTCCTACAATGAGCAGTTCTTC.

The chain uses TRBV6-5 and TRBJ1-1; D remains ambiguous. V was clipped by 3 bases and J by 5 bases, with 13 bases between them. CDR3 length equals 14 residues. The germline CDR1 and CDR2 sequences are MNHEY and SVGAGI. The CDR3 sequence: CASSYGRVGTEAFF. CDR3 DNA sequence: TGTGCCAGCAGTTATGGCCGCGTGGGGACTGAAGCTTTCTTT.

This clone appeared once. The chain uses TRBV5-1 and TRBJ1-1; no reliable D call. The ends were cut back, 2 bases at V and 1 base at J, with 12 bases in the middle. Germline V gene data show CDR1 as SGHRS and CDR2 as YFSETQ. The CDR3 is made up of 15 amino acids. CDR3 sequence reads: CASSLTSTENTEAFF. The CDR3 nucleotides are TGCGCCAGCAGCTTAACCTCTACAGAGAACACTGAAGCTTTCTTT.

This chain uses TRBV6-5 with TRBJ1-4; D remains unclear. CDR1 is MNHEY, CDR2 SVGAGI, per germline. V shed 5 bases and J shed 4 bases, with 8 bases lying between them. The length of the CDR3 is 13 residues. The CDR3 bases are TGTGCCAGCAGTGTGCAGTTTAATGAAAAACTGTTTTTT. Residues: CASSVQFNEKLFF.

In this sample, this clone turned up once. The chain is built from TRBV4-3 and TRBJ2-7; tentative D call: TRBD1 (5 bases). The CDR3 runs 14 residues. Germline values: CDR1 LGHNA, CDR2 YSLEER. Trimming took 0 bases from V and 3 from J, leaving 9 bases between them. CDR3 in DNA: TGCGCCAGCAGCCAAGACAGCCAGGGCTACGAGCAGTACTTC. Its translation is CASSQDSQGYEQYF.

Here the CDR3 DNA reads TGCGCCAGCAGCCAAGATTTGAAGGGGAACCAGCCCCAGCATTTT. Encoded protein: CASSQDLKGNQPQHF. The V call is TRBV4-3, the J call TRBJ1-5, with a possible D match to TRBD1 (5 bases). V was trimmed by 0 bases and J by 7 bases, leaving 13 bases between them. The CDR3 is 15 amino acids. The germline gives CDR1 LGHNA, CDR2 YSLEER.

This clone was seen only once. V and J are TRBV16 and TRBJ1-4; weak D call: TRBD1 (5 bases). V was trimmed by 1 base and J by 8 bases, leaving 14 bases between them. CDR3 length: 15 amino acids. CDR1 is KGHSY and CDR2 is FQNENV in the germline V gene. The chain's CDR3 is CASSQFSGVREKLFF. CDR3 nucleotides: TGTGCCAGCAGCCAATTTTCGGGGGTCCGAGAAAAACTGTTTTTT.

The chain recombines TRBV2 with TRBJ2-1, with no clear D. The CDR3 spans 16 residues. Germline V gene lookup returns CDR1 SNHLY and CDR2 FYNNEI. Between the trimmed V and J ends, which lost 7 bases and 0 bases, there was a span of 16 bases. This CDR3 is CASIAGQQDSYNEQFF. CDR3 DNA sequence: TGTGCCAGCATCGCCGGCCAGCAAGACTCCTACAATGAGCAGTTCTTC.

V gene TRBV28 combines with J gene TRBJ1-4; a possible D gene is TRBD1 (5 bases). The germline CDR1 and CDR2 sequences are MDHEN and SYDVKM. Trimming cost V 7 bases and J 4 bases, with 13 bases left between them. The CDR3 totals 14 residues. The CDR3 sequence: CASTPTGLNEKLFF. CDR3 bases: TGTGCCAGCACCCCCACGGGGCTTAATGAAAAACTGTTTTTT.

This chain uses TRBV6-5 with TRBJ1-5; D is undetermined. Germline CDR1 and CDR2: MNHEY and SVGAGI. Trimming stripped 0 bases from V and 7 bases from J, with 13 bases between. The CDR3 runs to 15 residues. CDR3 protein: CASSYSRGNKQPQHF. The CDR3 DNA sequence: TGTGCCAGCAGTTACTCGAGAGGAAATAAGCAGCCCCAGCATTTT.